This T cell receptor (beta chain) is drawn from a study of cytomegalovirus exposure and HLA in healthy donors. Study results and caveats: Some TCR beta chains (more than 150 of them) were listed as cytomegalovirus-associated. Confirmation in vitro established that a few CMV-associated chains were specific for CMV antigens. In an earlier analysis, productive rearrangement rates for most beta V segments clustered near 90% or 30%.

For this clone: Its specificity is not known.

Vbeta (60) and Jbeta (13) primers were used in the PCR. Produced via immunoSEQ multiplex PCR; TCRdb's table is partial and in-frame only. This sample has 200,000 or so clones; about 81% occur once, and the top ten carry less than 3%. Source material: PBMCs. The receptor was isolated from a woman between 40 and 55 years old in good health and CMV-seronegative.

CDR3 sequence reads: CASSQVWPPGTGVHNEQFF. CDR3 DNA sequence: TGTGCCAGCAGCCAAGTCTGGCCGCCGGGGACAGGGGTCCACAATGAGCAGTTCTTC. This chain uses TRBV4-2 with TRBJ2-1, with 10 bases fitting TRBD1. This CDR3 has 19 residues. Germline-derived CDR1 and CDR2 are LGHNA and YNFKEQ. J lost 5 bases, V lost 1 base, and 14 bases had no gene match.